The 20 T cell receptor beta chains below all came from one sample that was sequenced in a study of T cell repertoires in cytomegalovirus infection. TCRdb re-called the reads through MiXCR, storing one row per CDR3 protein. The table lists 300,000 to 400,000 distinct CDR3 sequences, 9% to 9.5% of them singletons, with around 4% in the top ten. The sequenced material came from PBMCs. The receptors originated from a human donor in good health (CMV status not recorded). Some clones in this sample may be carry-over from other donors' samples.

This clonotype was seen many times. The V call is TRBV20-1, the J call TRBJ2-7; TRBD2 is a possible D gene (6 bases). Trimming took 4 bases from V and 3 from J, leaving 19 bases between them. The CDR3 covers 15 residues. The germline V gene encodes CDR1 DFQATT and CDR2 SNEGSKA (reference sequence). The CDR3: CSATRGGGVNYEQYF. Here the CDR3 DNA reads TGCAGTGCTACTCGGGGTGGCGGGGTTAACTACGAGCAGTACTTC.

Concerning this clonotype itself: A much larger clone sits a single nucleotide away, making a read error possible. The rearrangement links TRBV12-3 or TRBV12-4 to TRBJ1-2; TRBD1 aligns across 9 bases. The CDR3 has 13 residues. The CDR3: CARSLGTGLGYTF. The CDR3 nucleotides read TGTGCCAGGAGTTTAGGGACAGGGCTCGGCTACACCTTC.

Ten or more counts support this clonotype. J is TRBJ2-5 and V is TRBV29-1; 12 nucleotides align to TRBD2. Germline values: CDR1 SQVTM, CDR2 ANQGSEA. The length of the CDR3 is 14 residues. J lost 5 bases, V lost 6 bases, and 7 bases had no gene match. Written as DNA, the CDR3 is TGCAGCGTCCGCACCGGGACTAGCGGGGAGACCCAGTACTTC. It encodes CSVRTGTSGETQYF.

The J gene is TRBJ2-3, the V gene TRBV4-2, with 12 bases aligning to TRBD2. Germline V gene data show CDR1 as LGHNA and CDR2 as YNFKEQ. The CDR3 extends over 17 amino acids. V shed 2 bases and J 9 bases; nucleotides not matched to a gene: 12. The CDR3: CASSQTALAGGRGTQYF. The DNA for the CDR3 is TGTGCCAGCAGCCAAACGGCCCTAGCGGGGGGGCGAGGGACGCAGTATTTT.

The J gene is TRBJ1-2, the V gene TRBV10-3, with D perhaps TRBD1 (5 bases). CDR1 and CDR2 from the germline V gene are ENHRY and SYGVKD. The CDR3 is 14 amino acids. The V end was cut by 4 bases, the J end by 2 bases, with 11 bases between. CDR3 bases: TGTGCCATCAGTGCTGGGACGCTAAACTATGGCTACACCTTC. Its translation is CAISAGTLNYGYTF.

This clonotype was recorded many times. CDR3 DNA sequence: TGTGCCAGCAGCTTAGTGGGAGGGGGCGGCAATGAGCAGTTCTTC. Protein product: CASSLVGGGGNEQFF. The chain combines TRBV7-6 with TRBJ2-1, with D perhaps assigned TRBD1 or TRBD2 (7 bases each). Trimming pared 1 base from V and 6 bases from J, leaving 13 bases between. The CDR3 loop spans 15 amino acids. Germline V lookup: CDR1 SGHVS, CDR2 FNYEAQ.

This clonotype was counted many times. This sequence joins TRBV12-3 or TRBV12-4 and TRBJ2-3; 11 bases fit TRBD2. This CDR3 is 15 amino acids long. V dropped 6 bases and J dropped 2; count of bases not matched to a gene: 4. CDR3: CASSPSGGFTDTQYF. CDR3 nucleotide sequence: TGTGCCAGCAGCCCTAGCGGGGGGTTCACAGATACGCAGTATTTT.

The chain links TRBV19 to TRBJ2-1; a weak D match, TRBD1 (6 bases). The germline V gene has CDR1 LNHDA and CDR2 SQIVND (reference sequence). The CDR3 consists of 11 residues. V was trimmed by 5 bases and J by 10 bases, leaving 9 bases between them. CDR3 sequence reads: CASSWGLEQFF. The CDR3 region has the DNA TGTGCCAGTAGTTGGGGGCTAGAGCAGTTCTTC. The whole variable domain, filled in from reference TRBV19 and TRBJ2-1, reads DGGITQSPKYLFRKEGQNVTLSCEQNLNHDAMYWYRQDPGQGLRLIYYSQIVNDFQKGDIAEGYSVSREKKESFPLTVTSAQKNPTAFYLCASSWGLEQFFGPGTRLTVL.

This chain links TRBV5-6 with TRBJ1-5; TRBD1 matches 9 bases. Trimming cost V 3 bases and J 9 bases; bases outside gene matches: 10. Germline V gene lookup returns CDR1 SGHDT and CDR2 YYEEEE. The CDR3 totals 15 residues. In DNA, the CDR3 is TGTGCCAGCAGCTCCTACGGGACAGGGATTCGGCCCCAGCATTTT. Its translation: CASSSYGTGIRPQHF. Full variable domain (remainder filled in from reference TRBV5-6 and TRBJ1-5): DAGVTQSPTHLIKTRGQQVTLRCSPKSGHDTVSWYQQALGQGPQFIFQYYEEEERQRGNFPDRFSGHQFPNYSSELNVNALLLGDSALYLCASSSYGTGIRPQHFGDGTRLSIL.

The gene calls are TRBV12-3 or TRBV12-4 and TRBJ2-7; D not certain. The V gene lost 6 bases and the J gene lost 4 bases, with 16 bases spanning the gap. This CDR3 is built from 14 residues. As DNA, the CDR3 is TGTGCCAGCAGCTCCGGGTCAGGATTTTACGAGCAGTACTTC. As protein: CASSSGSGFYEQYF.

This clonotype was found many times. This chain links TRBV7-2 with TRBJ2-1; D is uncertain. V lost 2 bases to trimming and J lost 9 bases, with 11 bases between them. The CDR3 runs 13 residues. Per germline, CDR1 SGHTA and CDR2 FQGNSA. CDR3 coding DNA: TGTGCCAGCAGCTTATCGGCCCGTTCTGAGCAGTTCTTC. Translation: CASSLSARSEQFF. Variable domain in full (rest from reference TRBV7-2 and TRBJ2-1): GAGVSQSPSNKVTEKGKDVELRCDPISGHTALYWYRQSLGQGLEFLIYFQGNSAPDKSGLPSDRFSAERTGGSVSTLTIQRTQQEDSAVYLCASSLSARSEQFFGPGTRLTVL.

The chain combines TRBV11-2 with TRBJ1-2, with 9 bases identical to TRBD1. The CDR3 contains 15 residues. V shed 8 bases, J shed 4 bases, and the junction held 11 bases outside the gene matches. In germline, CDR1 is SGHAT, CDR2 FQNNGV. The CDR3: CASGGQGLSSYGYTF. CDR3 in DNA: TGTGCCAGCGGGGGACAGGGTCTTTCTAGCTATGGCTACACCTTC.

This clonotype has only a few counts. This chain joins TRBV4-3 and TRBJ2-1; 7 positions agree with TRBD1. V gave up 7 bases and J gave up 1 base; unmatched junction bases: 7. Germline lookup yields CDR1 LGHNA and CDR2 YSLEER. The CDR3 is made up of 15 amino acids. The CDR3 protein is CASTQSRGSYNEQFF. Here the CDR3 DNA reads TGCGCCAGCACCCAGAGCAGGGGGTCCTACAATGAGCAGTTCTTC.

The chain uses TRBV19 and TRBJ1-5; TRBD1 might be the D (5 bases). Between the trimmed V and J ends, which lost 3 bases and 7 bases, there was a span of 13 bases. The CDR3 spans 14 residues. In germline, CDR1 is LNHDA, CDR2 SQIVND (reference sequence). CDR3 DNA sequence: TGTGCCAGTAGTATTGAGGGGAAAACACAGCCCCAGCATTTT. The encoded protein is CASSIEGKTQPQHF.

This clonotype appeared many times. The J gene is TRBJ2-1, the V gene TRBV7-2, with D possibly matching TRBD2 (6 bases). Germline V gives CDR1 SGHTA, CDR2 FQGNSA. Trimming took 5 bases from V and 8 from J, leaving 19 bases between them. There are 15 residues in the CDR3. DNA of the CDR3: TGTGCCAGCAGCGTTGGGCGGGGAGGTACCTATGAGCAGTTCTTC. Protein: CASSVGRGGTYEQFF.

The chain links TRBV6-5 to TRBJ2-3; TRBD1 or TRBD2 may be the D gene (5 bases each). Germline V CDR1 and CDR2: MNHEY, SVGAGI. V lost 2 bases to trimming and J lost 3 bases, with 18 bases between them. The CDR3 contains 17 residues. The CDR3 sequence: CASSYGGNRWETDTQYF. DNA for the CDR3: TGTGCCAGCAGTTACGGGGGTAACAGGTGGGAAACAGATACGCAGTATTTT.

This clonotype was seen repeatedly, ten times or more. V and J are TRBV6-2 or TRBV6-3 and TRBJ1-2, with D unresolved. Trimming took 4 bases from V and 4 from J, leaving 10 bases between them. The CDR3 covers 13 residues. Looked up from germline, CDR1 is MNHEY and CDR2 is SVGEGT. CDR3 sequence: CASSSRRGYGYTF. For the CDR3, the DNA is TGTGCCAGCAGTTCACGGAGAGGCTATGGCTACACCTTC.

The rearrangement joins TRBV5-1 to TRBJ1-1; D unresolved. Germline CDR1 is SGHRS and CDR2 is YFSETQ. Trimming shortened V by 0 bases and J by 1 base, and 10 bases separated the two germline ends. The CDR3 runs to 15 residues. CDR3 sequence: CASSLGGRKNTEAFF. As DNA, the CDR3 is TGCGCCAGCAGCTTGGGCGGCAGAAAGAACACTGAAGCTTTCTTT. Looking up the rest from reference TRBV5-1 and TRBJ1-1 gives the full variable domain: KAGVTQTPRYLIKTRGQQVTLSCSPISGHRSVSWYQQTPGQGLQFLFEYFSETQRNKGNFPGRFSGRQFSNSRSEMNVSTLELGDSALYLCASSLGGRKNTEAFFGQGTRLTVV.

This clonotype was detected ten times or more. This chain joins TRBV7-2 and TRBJ2-2; D might be TRBD2 (6 bases). The germline CDR1 and CDR2 sequences are SGHTA and FQGNSA. Deletions cut 3 bases from V and 0 bases from J, with 14 bases between. The CDR3 runs 17 residues. CDR3 region: CASSFPGERANTGELFF. CDR3 DNA sequence: TGTGCCAGCAGCTTCCCGGGGGAGAGGGCGAACACCGGGGAGCTGTTTTTT.

This clonotype was seen ten or more times. CDR3 residues: CASSLGQFPSSYNEQFF. CDR3 bases: TGCGCCAGCAGCTTGGGACAGTTCCCGAGCTCCTACAATGAGCAGTTCTTC. V is TRBV5-1 and J is TRBJ2-1; possibly TRBD1 for D (5 bases). V lost 0 bases, J lost 0 bases, and 13 bases lay in between. This CDR3 has 17 amino acids. Germline V gene lookup returns CDR1 SGHRS and CDR2 YFSETQ.